Listed here are 26 T cell receptor beta chains from one sample, sequenced in a study of T cell responses to AZD1222 COVID-19 vaccine. Clones were read by immunoSEQ multiplex PCR, and TCRdb kept only the in-frame ones, dropping some. The sample contains roughly 100,000 clones, approximately 90% of which appear only once. This specimen consisted of peripheral blood, obtained on day 0 of AZD1222 vaccination. These receptors were collected from an adult in good health.

This clone was recorded once. The V gene is TRBV7-9, the J gene TRBJ2-3, with 8 bases lining up with TRBD2. Trimming at V came to 8 bases and at J to 3 bases, leaving 13 bases not matched to a gene. CDR1 SEHNR and CDR2 FQNEAQ come from the germline V gene (reference sequence). The CDR3 is made up of 16 amino acids. The DNA for the CDR3 is TGTGCCAGCCTTGAGGGCTTGGGACTAGAGACAGATACGCAGTATTTT. Translation gives CASLEGLGLETDTQYF.

The chain recombines TRBV29-1 with TRBJ1-1, with D unresolved. Trimming left V 0 bases short and J 10 bases short, with 6 bases between. The length of the CDR3 is 10 residues. The germline gives CDR1 SQVTM, CDR2 ANQGSEA. CDR3 DNA: TGCAGCGTTGAAGATATGGGAGCTTTCTTT. Translating gives CSVEDMGAFF. The full variable domain, completed using reference TRBV29-1 and TRBJ1-1, is SAVISQKPSRDICQRGTSLTIQCQVDSQVTMMFWYRQQPGQSLTLIATANQGSEATYESGFVIDKFPISRPNLTFSTLTVSNMSPEDSSIYLCSVEDMGAFFGQGTRLTVV.

This clone was observed a single time. The rearrangement links TRBV3-1 (or the pseudogene TRBV3-2) to TRBJ2-5; 8 nucleotides line up with TRBD1. The CDR3 has 15 amino acids. J gave up 4 bases and V 3 bases, and 7 bases lay outside the gene matches. Germline V gives CDR1 LGHDT, CDR2 YNNKEL (reference sequence). CDR3 region: CASSHSDRGGETQYF. The CDR3 DNA reads as TGTGCCAGCAGCCACTCTGACAGGGGTGGAGAGACCCAGTACTTC.

The chain combines TRBV5-6 with TRBJ1-6, with 8 bases aligning to TRBD1. CDR1 and CDR2 from the germline V gene are SGHDT and YYEEEE. The CDR3 consists of 14 residues. After removal of 2 bases from V and 10 bases from J, the junction contained 5 bases not matched to a gene. The CDR3 DNA is TGTGCCAGCAGCTTAGGACAGGGCGGCTCACCCCTCCACTTT. Its protein is CASSLGQGGSPLHF.

The chain carries TRBV18 and TRBJ1-5; D is possibly TRBD1 (5 bases). Per the germline V gene, CDR1 is KGHSH and CDR2 is LQKENI. V lost 4 bases and J 2 bases, leaving 6 bases between the germline ends. The CDR3 extends over 13 amino acids. This chain's CDR3 is CASSRGGNQPQHF. CDR3 bases: TGTGCCAGCTCACGGGGGGGCAATCAGCCCCAGCATTTT. Filled out from reference TRBV18 and TRBJ1-5, the complete variable domain reads NAGVMQNPRHLVRRRGQEARLRCSPMKGHSHVYWYRQLPEEGLKFMVYLQKENIIDESGMPKERFSAEFPKEGPSILRIQQVVRGDSAAYFCASSRGGNQPQHFGDGTRLSIL.

The chain combines TRBV29-1 with TRBJ2-1; 8 bases are a match to TRBD1. The V gene end was trimmed by 4 bases and the J gene end by 5 bases; junction bases not matched to a gene: 7. The CDR3 consists of 14 residues. The V gene's germline CDR1 is SQVTM and CDR2 ANQGSEA. CDR3 residues: CSVVWTGRDNEQFF. Here the CDR3 DNA reads TGCAGCGTTGTCTGGACAGGGAGAGACAATGAGCAGTTCTTC.

The chain employs TRBV2 and TRBJ1-6, with a possible D match to TRBD1 (5 bases). V dropped 1 base and J dropped 8 bases, with 9 bases sitting between them. CDR1 and CDR2 from the germline V gene are SNHLY and FYNNEI. There are 14 residues in the CDR3. The CDR3 DNA sequence: TGTGCCAGCAGTGAAGAGGGGTGGGATTCACCCCTCCACTTT. This sequence encodes CASSEEGWDSPLHF. The entire variable domain, with the rest obtained from reference TRBV2 and TRBJ1-6, is as follows: EPEVTQTPSHQVTQMGQEVILRCVPISNHLYFYWYRQILGQKVEFLVSFYNNEISEKSEIFDDQFSVERPDGSNFTLKIRSTKLEDSAMYFCASSEEGWDSPLHFGNGTRLTVT.

The rearrangement joins TRBV5-1 to TRBJ2-5; 9 nucleotides agree with TRBD2. CDR3 length: 16 residues. CDR1 SGHRS and CDR2 YFSETQ come from the germline V gene. V shed 0 bases and J 1 base; nucleotides not matched to a gene: 4. The CDR3 DNA follows: TGCGCCAGCAGCTTGGAGCGGGGGGACTCCCAAGAGACCCAGTACTTC. Translated, it gives CASSLERGDSQETQYF. Together with reference TRBV5-1 and TRBJ2-5, the CDR3 gives the full variable domain: KAGVTQTPRYLIKTRGQQVTLSCSPISGHRSVSWYQQTPGQGLQFLFEYFSETQRNKGNFPGRFSGRQFSNSRSEMNVSTLELGDSALYLCASSLERGDSQETQYFGPGTRLLVL.

Turning to this clone: One junction end disagrees with the germline gene, perhaps due to a read error. The J gene is TRBJ2-2, the V gene TRBV4-1; possibly TRBD1 for D (5 bases). This CDR3 region has 16 residues. Germline V gives CDR1 MGHRA, CDR2 YSYEKL. Here the CDR3 DNA reads TGCGCCAGCACCCAAATCCTGGTCGGCAGGGCCGGGGAGCTGTTTTTT. Translated, it gives CASTQILVGRAGELFF.

In its sample, this clone was seen once. The chain has TRBV15 and TRBJ1-4; D possibly corresponds to TRBD1 (6 bases). Between the trimmed V and J ends, which lost 4 bases and 7 bases, there was a span of 16 bases. Germline CDR1 and CDR2: LNHNV and YYDKDF (reference sequence). The CDR3 loop spans 15 amino acids. The CDR3 region is CATSTIPGTSEKLFF. The CDR3, as DNA: TGTGCCACCAGCACCATTCCCGGGACATCTGAAAAACTGTTTTTT. The whole variable domain, remainder taken from reference TRBV15 and TRBJ1-4, is DAMVIQNPRYQVTQFGKPVTLSCSQTLNHNVMYWYQQKSSQAPKLLFHYYDKDFNNEADTPDNFQSRRPNTSFCFLDIRSPGLGDTAMYLCATSTIPGTSEKLFFGSGTQLSVL.

This sequence joins TRBV2 and TRBJ1-4, with D tentatively TRBD1 (5 bases). CDR1 and CDR2 (germline): SNHLY, FYNNEI. The CDR3 covers 14 residues. V lost 4 bases to trimming and J lost 7 bases, with 13 bases between them. This CDR3 reads CASSGGGESEKLFF. The CDR3 DNA sequence: TGTGCCAGCAGTGGGGGGGGAGAGAGTGAAAAACTGTTTTTT.

The CDR3: CASSLILPEQFF. The CDR3 nucleotides read TGTGCCAGCAGTTTAATACTACCAGAGCAGTTCTTC. The gene calls are TRBV12-3 or TRBV12-4 and TRBJ2-1; D is unclear. V shed 2 bases and J shed 10 bases, with 9 bases lying between them. This CDR3 spans 12 amino acids.

A single count supports this clone. This chain joins TRBV7-2 and TRBJ1-2; D call uncertain. Germline CDR1 is SGHTA and CDR2 is FQGNSA. V was trimmed by 11 bases and J by 1 base, leaving 20 bases between them. This CDR3 comprises 15 residues. CDR3 sequence reads: CAARNKRLHNYGYTF. For the CDR3, the DNA is TGTGCCGCTAGAAATAAGAGACTCCATAACTATGGCTACACCTTC.

V and J are TRBV10-3 and TRBJ2-7, with a tentative D call TRBD1 (5 bases). Germline V gives CDR1 ENHRY, CDR2 SYGVKD. V lost 3 bases and J 6 bases, leaving 6 bases between the germline ends. The CDR3 sequence is 11 residues long. CDR3 DNA: TGTGCCATCAGTGACCAGGGCGAGCAGTACTTC. Its protein product is CAISDQGEQYF.

V usage is TRBV5-4 and J usage is TRBJ2-6; D tentatively fits TRBD1 or TRBD2 (5 bases each). This CDR3 spans 17 amino acids. Trimming shortened V by 1 base and J by 4 bases, and 15 bases separated the two germline ends. The V gene's germline CDR1 is SGHNT and CDR2 YYREEE (reference sequence). The CDR3 is CASSLLLSGPGANVLTF. CDR3 DNA: TGTGCCAGCAGCTTGCTTTTGTCGGGGCCGGGGGCCAACGTCCTGACTTTC.

The chain links TRBV7-8 to TRBJ1-5, with 9 bases aligning to TRBD1. CDR1 and CDR2 (germline): SGHVS, FQNEAQ. The CDR3 is made up of 14 amino acids. J lost 1 base, V lost 5 bases, and 0 bases had no gene match. The CDR3 is CASSGQGSNQPQHF. In DNA, the CDR3 is TGTGCCAGCAGCGGACAGGGGAGCAATCAGCCCCAGCATTTT.

The rearrangement uses TRBV9 and TRBJ1-2; D perhaps matches TRBD1 (5 bases). V was trimmed by 4 bases and J by 4 bases, leaving 17 bases between them. The germline gives CDR1 SGDLS, CDR2 YYNGEE. The CDR3 totals 15 residues. The CDR3 DNA reads TGTGCCAGCAGCCCGCGGGACTTTTTCGGCTATGGCTACACCTTC. Its translation: CASSPRDFFGYGYTF.

The gene calls are TRBV7-3 and TRBJ2-3, with no clear D. The CDR3 extends over 15 amino acids. Germline lookup yields CDR1 SGHTA and CDR2 FQGTGA. The V end lost 3 bases, the J end lost 2 bases, and 12 bases lay between the germline ends. The CDR3 sequence is CASSFVSGDTDTQYF. For the CDR3, the DNA is TGTGCCAGCAGCTTTGTTTCCGGTGACACAGATACGCAGTATTTT.

This chain connects TRBV28 to TRBJ2-7, with 9 bases fitting TRBD1. This CDR3 spans 14 amino acids. J gave up 11 bases and V 5 bases, and 13 bases lay outside the gene matches. CDR1 and CDR2 (germline): MDHEN, SYDVKM. Here the CDR3 reads CASSPRTGAELKYF. The CDR3 coding sequence is TGTGCCAGCAGTCCCAGGACAGGGGCCGAGCTTAAGTACTTC.

The chain employs TRBV2 and TRBJ1-1, with D unresolved. The V gene's germline CDR1 is SNHLY and CDR2 FYNNEI. The CDR3 spans 14 residues. Trimming removed 4 bases at V and 1 base at J, with 10 bases between. The CDR3 spells CASSVGLENTEAFF. The CDR3 DNA reads TGTGCCAGCAGTGTCGGACTGGAGAACACTGAAGCTTTCTTT.

The genes are TRBV6-5 and TRBJ1-2; TRBD1 is a possible D gene (5 bases). The CDR3 contains 14 residues. CDR1 is MNHEY, CDR2 SVGAGI, per germline. Between the trimmed V and J ends, which lost 5 bases and 6 bases, there was a span of 16 bases. Here the CDR3 DNA reads TGTGCCAGCAGTATTGGGGCCGCGAGGCATGGCTACACCTTC. Translation: CASSIGAARHGYTF.

A single count supports this clone. The V and J genes are TRBV6-2 or TRBV6-3 and TRBJ2-7, with TRBD2 as a possible D gene (8 bases). The CDR3 extends over 21 amino acids. Germline loops: CDR1 MNHEY, CDR2 SVGEGT. Trimming shortened V by 4 bases and J by 1 base, and 32 bases separated the two germline ends. In nucleotides, the CDR3 is TGTGCCAGCAGTTTTACGAACCACCTGACAGGGCCAGCGGGGGCTTCCTACGAGCAGTACTTC. Its protein is CASSFTNHLTGPAGASYEQYF.

This clone was seen a few times. The rearrangement joins TRBV6-5 to TRBJ1-2; 10 bases match TRBD1. The germline V gene has CDR1 MNHEY and CDR2 SVGAGI. The junction had 9 bases not matched to a gene; V was cut back by 2 bases and J by 6 bases. The CDR3 loop spans 16 amino acids. The CDR3 here is CASSYHFLGTGDGYTF. Written as DNA, the CDR3 is TGTGCCAGCAGTTACCATTTCCTCGGGACAGGGGATGGCTACACCTTC.

The V call is TRBV9, the J call TRBJ1-2; TRBD1 is a possible D gene (5 bases). CDR1 is SGDLS, CDR2 YYNGEE, per germline. V gave up 2 bases and J gave up 2 bases, with 13 bases separating them. The CDR3 is 15 residues long. The CDR3, as DNA: TGTGCCAGCAGCGTCTCCTGGGGGGGGAACTATGGCTACACCTTC. Protein sequence: CASSVSWGGNYGYTF.

V gene TRBV5-1 combines with J gene TRBJ1-2; possible D gene TRBD1, 6 bases. The germline V and J ends were trimmed by 0 bases and 6 bases, with 12 bases remaining between them. The CDR3 length is 14 residues. CDR1 is SGHRS, CDR2 YFSETQ, per germline. The CDR3 nucleotides are TGCGCCAGCAGCTTGGTTCCCGGGGGCAATGGCTACACCTTC. It translates to CASSLVPGGNGYTF.

This clone has just one count. The rearrangement links TRBV5-1 to TRBJ2-5; either TRBD1 or TRBD2 may supply D (5 bases each). The germline gives CDR1 SGHRS, CDR2 YFSETQ. The CDR3 sequence is 15 residues long. V shed 2 bases and J shed 2 bases, with 13 bases lying between them. Here the CDR3 reads CASSFGARRQETQYF. CDR3 nucleotide sequence: TGCGCCAGCAGCTTCGGGGCCAGGAGGCAAGAGACCCAGTACTTC.